This TCR beta chain comes out of a study of cytomegalovirus exposure and HLA in healthy donors. About the study: Early on, a data release was issued that held some 85 million unique TCRs from HLA-typed donors. Notes on the study in general: Earlier findings revealed that most TCR beta V segments proved productive either about 87% or about 30% of the time. Most of the CMV-associated TCR beta chains (in a later analysis) appeared to be HLA-restricted.

Nominal health characterized the donors when sampled, though unrecorded immune exposures were likely. Primers for the PCR totalled 60 Vbeta and 13 Jbeta. Clones were read by immunoSEQ multiplex PCR, and TCRdb kept only the in-frame ones, dropping some. The sample lists roughly 250,000 clones; around 80% were seen once. For this clone: The antigen is undetermined.

This TCR came from a girl aged 2 to 9 in good health and CMV-seronegative. Sample: PBMCs.

In DNA form, the CDR3 reads TGTGCCAGCAGTCATAGCGGGGATGAGCAGTTCTTC. This encodes CASSHSGDEQFF. The chain has TRBV2 and TRBJ2-1; 8 bases line up with TRBD2. Germline V CDR1 and CDR2: SNHLY, FYNNEI. There are 12 residues in the CDR3. The V gene end was trimmed by 5 bases and the J gene end by 8 bases; junction bases not matched to a gene: 2. The full variable domain, with the rest looked up from reference TRBV2 and TRBJ2-1, is EPEVTQTPSHQVTQMGQEVILRCVPISNHLYFYWYRQILGQKVEFLVSFYNNEISEKSEIFDDQFSVERPDGSNFTLKIRSTKLEDSAMYFCASSHSGDEQFFGPGTRLTVL.